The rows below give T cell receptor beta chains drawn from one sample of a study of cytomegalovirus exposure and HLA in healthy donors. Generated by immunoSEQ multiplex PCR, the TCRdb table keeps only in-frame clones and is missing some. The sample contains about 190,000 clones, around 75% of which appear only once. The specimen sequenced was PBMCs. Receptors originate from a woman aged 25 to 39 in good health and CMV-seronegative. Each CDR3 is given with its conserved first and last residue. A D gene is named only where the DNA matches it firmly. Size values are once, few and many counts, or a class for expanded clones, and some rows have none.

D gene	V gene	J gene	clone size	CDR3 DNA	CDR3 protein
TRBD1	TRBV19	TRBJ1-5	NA	TGTGCCAGTAGTCGGACAGGGTCGAGTCAGCCCCAGCATTTT	CASSRTGSSQPQHF
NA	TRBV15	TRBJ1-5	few	TGTGCCACCAGCAGAGACAGGGCAGGGAGCAATCAGCCCCAGCATTTT	CATSRDRAGSNQPQHF
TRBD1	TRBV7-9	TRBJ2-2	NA	TGTGCCAGCAGCGGGGGGACAGGGCAAACCGGGGAGCTGTTTTTT	CASSGGTGQTGELFF
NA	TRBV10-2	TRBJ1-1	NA	TGCGCCAGCAGTGTGGGTGGTAGCGGCCCTAACACTGAAGCTTTCTTT	CASSVGGSGPNTEAFF
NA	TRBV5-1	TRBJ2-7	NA	TGCGCCAGCAGCTTGGCCACAGGGCTTCAGGGGTCTTACGAGCAGTACTTC	CASSLATGLQGSYEQYF
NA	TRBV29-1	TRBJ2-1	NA	TGCAGCGCCCGGGACTCCCCTGGGTCTGAGCAGTTCTTC	CSARDSPGSEQFF
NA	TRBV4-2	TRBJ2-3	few	TGTGCCAGCAGCCAAGATCGGTCCTCTAGCACAGATACGCAGTATTTT	CASSQDRSSSTDTQYF
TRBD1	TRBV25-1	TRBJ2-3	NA	TGTGCCAGCAGTTATGGACAAGGGGGCTGGGATACGCAGTATTTT	CASSYGQGGWDTQYF
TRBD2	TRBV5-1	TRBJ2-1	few	TGCGCCAGCAGCTTCCCGGGACTAGCGGGAGCGAATGAGCAGTTCTTC	CASSFPGLAGANEQFF
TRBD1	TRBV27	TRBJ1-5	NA	TGTGCCAGCAGTTGGGACAGCATACAGCCCCAGCATTTT	CASSWDSIQPQHF
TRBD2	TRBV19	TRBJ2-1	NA	TGTGCCAGCCGTTCGGCGGGAGACCGCGCAGGCAATGAGCAGTTCTTC	CASRSAGDRAGNEQFF
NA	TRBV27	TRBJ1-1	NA	TGTGCCAGCAGTCCCCGGACACCTTCTTACGACACTGAAGCTTTCTTT	CASSPRTPSYDTEAFF
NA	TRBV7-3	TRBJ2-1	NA	TGTGCCAGCAGCATCCTGACAGTGCAGGGGCCCTACAATGAGCAGTTCTTC	CASSILTVQGPYNEQFF